Presented here are 26 T cell receptor beta chains from one specimen sequenced in a study of blood T cells in healthy people across ages. Using a J-beta primer mix together with a sample-barcoded 5' primer, a second PCR was run for 7 to 11 cycles. TCRdb re-called the 5' RACE reads with MiXCR, one entry per CDR3 protein. Here the sample spans about 1,400,000 distinct CDR3 sequences, 42% being singletons. Sequenced material: blood. These receptors were taken from a woman between 18 and 30 years old in good health.

This clonotype turned up a few times. V is TRBV7-2 and J is TRBJ2-3; TRBD2 might be the D (6 bases). The V end was cut by 5 bases, the J end by 9 bases, with 12 bases between. CDR1 and CDR2 from the germline V gene are SGHTA and FQGNSA. The CDR3 totals 12 residues. The CDR3 loop reads CASSRSGGTQYF. CDR3 coding DNA: TGTGCCAGCAGCAGGAGTGGGGGGACGCAGTATTTT.

V and J are TRBV6-6 and TRBJ2-7; TRBD2 agrees at 12 bases. Germline V gives CDR1 MNHNY, CDR2 SVGAGI (reference sequence). V was clipped by 4 bases and J by 5 bases; unmatched bases: 9. The CDR3 length is 16 residues. The DNA of the CDR3 is TGTGCCAGCAGTTCGGGCCCTAGCGGGAGGGCCCACGAGCAGTACTTC. Translated: CASSSGPSGRAHEQYF.

The gene calls are TRBV27 and TRBJ1-1; D uncertain. Trimming took 3 bases from V and 1 from J, leaving 12 bases between them. This CDR3 is built from 15 residues. Germline lookup yields CDR1 MNHEY and CDR2 SMNVEV (reference sequence). CDR3 sequence (DNA): TGTGCCAGCAGTTTGTCAGCCAAGACGAACACTGAAGCTTTCTTT. This encodes CASSLSAKTNTEAFF.

There are a few counts of this clonotype. The chain combines TRBV7-2 with TRBJ2-1; D gene uncertain. In germline, CDR1 is SGHTA, CDR2 FQGNSA. Deletions cut 1 base from V and 12 bases from J, with 7 bases between. The CDR3 sequence is 11 residues long. The CDR3 DNA reads TGTGCCAGCAGCTTAGGGCAACCGCAGTTCTTC. Amino acids: CASSLGQPQFF. The complete variable domain, with remaining parts taken from reference TRBV7-2 and TRBJ2-1, reads GAGVSQSPSNKVTEKGKDVELRCDPISGHTALYWYRQSLGQGLEFLIYFQGNSAPDKSGLPSDRFSAERTGGSVSTLTIQRTQQEDSAVYLCASSLGQPQFFGPGTRLTVL.

Ten or more counts support this clonotype. The chain joins TRBV7-2 to TRBJ2-3; 7 bases are shared with TRBD1. V lost 4 bases to trimming and J lost 2 bases; unmatched junction nucleotides: 6. Looked up from germline, CDR1 is SGHTA and CDR2 is FQGNSA. This CDR3 spans 15 amino acids. DNA for the CDR3: TGTGCCAGCAGCTCTCAGGGACAGCACACAGATACGCAGTATTTT. Protein sequence: CASSSQGQHTDTQYF. The full variable domain, in which reference TRBV7-2 and TRBJ2-3 provide the parts outside the CDR3, is GAGVSQSPSNKVTEKGKDVELRCDPISGHTALYWYRQSLGQGLEFLIYFQGNSAPDKSGLPSDRFSAERTGGSVSTLTIQRTQQEDSAVYLCASSSQGQHTDTQYFGPGTRLTVL.

This chain uses TRBV20-1 with TRBJ2-1; no clear D. Germline V lookup: CDR1 DFQATT, CDR2 SNEGSKA (reference sequence). Trimming pared 0 bases from V and 7 bases from J, leaving 7 bases between. CDR3 length equals 12 residues. The CDR3: CSARDMKNEQFF. CDR3 in DNA: TGCAGTGCTAGAGACATGAAGAATGAGCAGTTCTTC.

This clonotype came up a few times. V usage is TRBV6-1 and J usage is TRBJ2-5; D call uncertain. Trimming took 1 base from V and 5 from J, leaving 11 bases between them. This CDR3 is built from 14 residues. Germline V gene sequence: CDR1 MNHNS, CDR2 SASEGT. This CDR3 reads CASSEEGGWETQYF. CDR3 bases: TGTGCCAGCAGTGAAGAGGGTGGCTGGGAGACCCAGTACTTC.

This clonotype was picked up a small number of times. V is TRBV7-7 and J is TRBJ2-2; TRBD1 agrees at 8 bases. The CDR3 runs 17 residues. Germline loops: CDR1 SSHAT, CDR2 FNYEAQ (reference sequence). Trimming cost V 0 bases and J 5 bases; bases outside gene matches: 8. The CDR3 is CASSLAATGGRTGELFF. As DNA, the CDR3 is TGTGCCAGCAGCTTAGCGGCAACAGGGGGAAGGACCGGGGAGCTGTTTTTT. The complete variable domain, with remaining parts taken from reference TRBV7-7 and TRBJ2-2, reads GAGVSQSPRYKVTKRGQDVTLRCDPISSHATLYWYQQALGQGPEFLTYFNYEAQPDKSGLPSDRFSAERPEGSISTLTIQRTEQRDSAMYRCASSLAATGGRTGELFFGEGSRLTVL.

This clonotype has just one count. The chain has TRBV5-1 and TRBJ1-2; D is perhaps TRBD1 (5 bases). Germline V gene lookup returns CDR1 SGHRS and CDR2 YFSETQ. The CDR3 is 18 amino acids. V lost 7 bases to trimming and J lost 7 bases, with 32 bases between them. CDR3 bases: TGCGCCAGCGGCTCTAATTGGGCTGTCGGCAGGGAGTCTGGTGGCTACACCTTC. Residues: CASGSNWAVGRESGGYTF.

The J gene is TRBJ1-3, the V gene TRBV9; D not resolved. This CDR3 is 17 amino acids long. Trimming took 0 bases from V and 2 from J, leaving 15 bases between them. The germline V gene has CDR1 SGDLS and CDR2 YYNGEE. This CDR3 is CASSVVPGPDPGNTIYF. The CDR3 DNA is TGTGCCAGCAGCGTAGTTCCGGGCCCGGACCCTGGAAACACCATATATTTT.

J is TRBJ2-3 and V is TRBV2, with 13 bases fitting TRBD2. CDR3 size: 14 residues. Germline V gene lookup returns CDR1 SNHLY and CDR2 FYNNEI. With 8 bases clipped from V and 5 bases from J, the junction kept 4 bases outside the gene matches. CDR3 coding DNA: TGTGCCAGCGGGCGGACTAGCGGGAGAGATACGCAGTATTTT. This gives the protein CASGRTSGRDTQYF.

This clonotype occurred a few times. The chain is built from TRBV30 and TRBJ1-1; unclear D gene. Trimming stripped 3 bases from V and 1 base from J, with 6 bases between. The CDR3 covers 12 residues. Germline CDR1 is GTSNPN and CDR2 is SVGIG (reference sequence). Written as DNA, the CDR3 is TGTGCCTGGAGCCGAACGAACACTGAAGCTTTCTTT. Its translation: CAWSRTNTEAFF.

The rearrangement joins TRBV14 to TRBJ2-4; 8 bases line up with TRBD2. The tail of the sequence fits TRBJ2-5 better, so the J call may be wrong. Germline V CDR1 and CDR2: SGHDN, FVKESK. The CDR3 is made up of 17 amino acids. This CDR3 reads CASSQRRVLAATETQYF. The DNA of the CDR3 is TGTGCCAGCAGCCAACGGAGAGTACTAGCGGCTACAGAGACCCAGTACTTC.

The gene calls are TRBV12-3 or TRBV12-4 and TRBJ2-2; D is undetermined. The CDR3 contains 11 residues. The V end lost 4 bases, the J end lost 8 bases, and 5 bases lay between the germline ends. The CDR3 DNA follows: TGTGCCAGCAGTTCAGCAGGGGAGCTGTTTTTT. It translates to CASSSAGELFF.

The chain carries TRBV20-1 and TRBJ2-5; TRBD2 matches at 11 bases. The CDR3 contains 15 residues. The trim removed 2 bases at V and 0 bases at J, leaving 2 bases unmatched. Germline V gives CDR1 DFQATT, CDR2 SNEGSKA (reference sequence). The CDR3 loop reads CSARTTSGDQETQYF. DNA of the CDR3: TGCAGTGCTAGAACGACTAGCGGGGACCAAGAGACCCAGTACTTC.

This chain links TRBV6-5 with TRBJ1-1, with D uncertain. Germline CDR1 reads MNHEY; CDR2 reads SVGAGI. The CDR3 length is 14 residues. Trimming took 2 bases from V and 4 from J, leaving 11 bases between them. CDR3 sequence: CASSYEAAGTEAFF. CDR3 DNA sequence: TGTGCCAGCAGTTACGAGGCTGCGGGCACTGAAGCTTTCTTT.

The chain joins TRBV6-2 or TRBV6-3 to TRBJ2-3; 9 bases match TRBD2. There are 14 residues in the CDR3. Looked up from germline, CDR1 is MNHEY and CDR2 is SVGEGT. Losses at the gene ends were 4 bases for V and 4 bases for J; bases not matched to a gene: 3. The CDR3 is CASSWREGADTQYF. The CDR3 DNA sequence: TGTGCCAGCAGTTGGCGGGAGGGGGCAGATACGCAGTATTTT.

CDR3 sequence: CASSRLAGGTNEQYF. The CDR3 DNA reads as TGTGCCAGCAGCCGACTAGCGGGAGGGACCAATGAGCAGTACTTC. This chain joins TRBV2 and TRBJ2-5; 14 nucleotides line up with TRBD2. CDR1 SNHLY and CDR2 FYNNEI come from the germline V gene. The CDR3 is 15 residues long. V gave up 6 bases and J gave up 11 bases; unmatched junction bases: 11.

As to this clonotype: An end of the junction differs from the germline gene, which may be a read error. The V gene is TRBV7-2, the J gene TRBJ2-5; 9 bases are shared with TRBD1. The germline gives CDR1 SGHTA, CDR2 FQGNSA. The CDR3 has 20 amino acids. CDR3 DNA sequence: TGTGCCAGCAGCTCGACCTTGGGGACAGGGATAATAGTTGCCCAAGAGACCCGGTACTTC. Encoded protein: CASSSTLGTGIIVAQETRYF. Together with reference TRBV7-2 and TRBJ2-5, the CDR3 gives the full variable domain: GAGVSQSPSNKVTEKGKDVELRCDPISGHTALYWYRQSLGQGLEFLIYFQGNSAPDKSGLPSDRFSAERTGGSVSTLTIQRTQQEDSAVYLCASSSTLGTGIIVAQETRYFGPGTRLLVL.

A note on this clonotype: Since no conserved phenylalanine or tryptophan closes the CDR3, a read error is the likely cause. The chain combines TRBV20-1 with TRBJ2-5; TRBD2 matches at 7 bases. V lost 0 bases to trimming and J lost 2 bases; unmatched junction nucleotides: 6. CDR1 and CDR2 from the germline V gene are DFQATT and SNEGSKA (reference sequence). The CDR3 runs to 15 residues. The CDR3 sequence: CSARDPASGQETQYL. The CDR3 coding sequence is TGCAGTGCTAGAGATCCGGCTAGCGGACAAGAGACCCAGTACTTA.

This clonotype was detected a few times. The J gene is TRBJ2-6, the V gene TRBV12-3 or TRBV12-4, with no clear D. The CDR3 contains 11 residues. Trimming shortened V by 1 base and J by 17 bases, and 9 bases separated the two germline ends. CDR3 loop: CASSLEGIVTF. CDR3 coding DNA: TGTGCCAGCAGTTTAGAGGGTATCGTGACTTTC.

The chain links TRBV7-9 to TRBJ1-1; D is uncertain. Germline V gene data show CDR1 as SEHNR and CDR2 as FQNEAQ (reference sequence). The CDR3 covers 12 residues. V lost 0 bases, J lost 7 bases, and 6 bases lay in between. The CDR3 is CASSLAIGEAFF. CDR3 nucleotides: TGTGCCAGCAGCTTAGCGATCGGTGAAGCTTTCTTT.

CDR3 nucleotide sequence: TGTGCCAGCAGCTTGCCTAGCGGAGTGACCGGGGAGCTGTTTTTT. It specifies CASSLPSGVTGELFF. V is TRBV11-2 and J is TRBJ2-2; 7 nucleotides agree with TRBD2. The length of the CDR3 is 15 residues. V lost 3 bases and J lost 5; bases outside the gene matches: 6. CDR1 SGHAT and CDR2 FQNNGV come from the germline V gene.

This chain links TRBV14 with TRBJ2-5; D ambiguous. The DNA end is more similar to TRBJ2-7, so the J call may be wrong. The CDR3 runs to 13 residues. CDR1 SGHDN and CDR2 FVKESK come from the germline V gene. The CDR3 here is CASSQERVGEQYF. CDR3 DNA sequence: TGTGCCAGCAGCCAAGAAAGAGTCGGCGAGCAGTACTTC.

The genes are TRBV20-1 and TRBJ1-2; possible D gene TRBD1, 5 bases. The CDR3 is 11 residues long. Germline CDR1 is DFQATT and CDR2 is SNEGSKA (reference sequence). The CDR3 loop reads CGGGDDYGYTF. CDR3 in DNA: TGCGGGGGAGGGGACGACTATGGCTACACCTTC.

This clonotype was detected only once. The rearrangement joins TRBV16 to TRBJ1-1; D is unresolved. The V gene's germline CDR1 is KGHSY and CDR2 FQNENV. This CDR3 has 14 residues. Trimming removed 2 bases at V and 1 base at J, with 8 bases between. This CDR3 reads CASSQRSGNTEAFF. The CDR3, as DNA: TGTGCCAGCAGCCAACGATCAGGGAACACTGAAGCTTTCTTT.